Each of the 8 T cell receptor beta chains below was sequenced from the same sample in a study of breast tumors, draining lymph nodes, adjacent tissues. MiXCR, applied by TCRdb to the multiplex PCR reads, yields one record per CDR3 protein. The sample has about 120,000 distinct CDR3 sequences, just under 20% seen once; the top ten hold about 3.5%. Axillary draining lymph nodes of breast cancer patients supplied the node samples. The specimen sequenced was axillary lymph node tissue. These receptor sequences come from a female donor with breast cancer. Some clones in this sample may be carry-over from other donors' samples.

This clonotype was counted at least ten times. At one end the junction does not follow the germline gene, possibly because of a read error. The CDR3: CASSVIGGPYF. In DNA, the CDR3 is TGTGCCAGCAGTGTCATTGGGGGGCCTTACTTC. The V call is TRBV12-3 or TRBV12-4, the J call TRBJ2-1; TRBD1 or TRBD2 may be the D gene (6 bases each). CDR3 size: 11 residues.

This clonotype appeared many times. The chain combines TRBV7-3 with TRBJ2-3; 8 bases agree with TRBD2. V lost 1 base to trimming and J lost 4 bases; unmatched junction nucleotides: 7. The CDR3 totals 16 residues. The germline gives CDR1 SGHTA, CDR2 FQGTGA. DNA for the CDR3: TGTGCCAGCAGCTTAAACGTCGGGGGGGCCGCAGATACGCAGTATTTT. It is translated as CASSLNVGGAADTQYF. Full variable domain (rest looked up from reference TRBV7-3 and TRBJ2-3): GAGVSQTPSNKVTEKGKYVELRCDPISGHTALYWYRQSLGQGPEFLIYFQGTGAADDSGLPNDRFFAVRPEGSVSTLKIQRTERGDSAVYLCASSLNVGGAADTQYFGPGTRLTVL.

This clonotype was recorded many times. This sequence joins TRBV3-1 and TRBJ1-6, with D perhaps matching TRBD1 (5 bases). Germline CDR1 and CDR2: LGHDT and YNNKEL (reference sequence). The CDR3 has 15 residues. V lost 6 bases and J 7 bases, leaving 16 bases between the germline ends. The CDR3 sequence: CASRPGGELNSPLHF. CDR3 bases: TGTGCCAGCAGGCCCGGGGGAGAGCTAAATTCACCCCTCCACTTT.

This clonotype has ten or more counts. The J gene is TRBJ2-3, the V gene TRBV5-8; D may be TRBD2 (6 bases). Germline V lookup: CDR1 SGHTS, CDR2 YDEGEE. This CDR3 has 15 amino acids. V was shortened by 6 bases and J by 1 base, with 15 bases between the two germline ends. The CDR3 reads CASNKWASGTDTQYF. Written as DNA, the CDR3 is TGTGCCAGCAACAAATGGGCTAGCGGCACAGATACGCAGTATTTT.

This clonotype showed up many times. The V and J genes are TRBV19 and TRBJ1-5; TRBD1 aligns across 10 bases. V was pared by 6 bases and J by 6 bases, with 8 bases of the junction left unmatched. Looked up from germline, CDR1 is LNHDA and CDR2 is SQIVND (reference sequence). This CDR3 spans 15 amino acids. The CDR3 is CASRTGTGAFQPQHF. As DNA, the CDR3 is TGTGCCAGTAGAACCGGGACAGGGGCCTTTCAGCCCCAGCATTTT.

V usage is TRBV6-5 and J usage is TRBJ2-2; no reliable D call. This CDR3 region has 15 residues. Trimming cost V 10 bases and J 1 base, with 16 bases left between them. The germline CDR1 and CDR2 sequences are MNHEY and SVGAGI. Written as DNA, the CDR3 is TGTGCCACACGCAATGGCGGATTGAACACCGGGGAGCTGTTTTTT. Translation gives CATRNGGLNTGELFF.

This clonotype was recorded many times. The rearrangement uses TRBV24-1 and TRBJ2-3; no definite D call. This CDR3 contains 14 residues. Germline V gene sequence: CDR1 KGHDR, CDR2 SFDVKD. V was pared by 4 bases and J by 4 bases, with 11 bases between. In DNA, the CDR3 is TGTGCCACCAGTGACACAATGAGCTCAGATACGCAGTATTTT. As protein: CATSDTMSSDTQYF.

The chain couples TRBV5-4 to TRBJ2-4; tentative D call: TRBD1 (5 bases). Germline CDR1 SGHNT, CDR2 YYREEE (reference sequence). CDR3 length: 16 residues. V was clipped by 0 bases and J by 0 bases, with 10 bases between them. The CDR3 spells CASSLDAGIAKNIQYF. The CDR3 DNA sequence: TGTGCCAGCAGCTTGGACGCAGGGATAGCCAAAAACATTCAGTACTTC.